Below, 25 T cell receptor beta chains from the same sample are listed, as sequenced in a study of cytomegalovirus exposure and HLA in healthy donors. Use of 60 Vbeta and 13 Jbeta primers characterized the PCR. TCRdb's table, derived via immunoSEQ multiplex PCR, lists solely in-frame clones and lacks some. The top ten hold around a sixth of the sample, which has 60,000 to 70,000 clones, about two thirds seen once. The sample comprised PBMCs. These receptors came from a man in his forties or fifties in good health and CMV-seropositive.

The chain couples TRBV30 to TRBJ1-5; no clear D. This CDR3 is 15 amino acids long. Germline lookup yields CDR1 GTSNPN and CDR2 SVGIG (reference sequence). Trimming removed 0 bases at V and 4 bases at J, with 13 bases between. In DNA, the CDR3 is TGTGCCTGGAGTGTATCCGCAGGCTTGAATCAGCCCCAGCATTTT. Translated, it gives CAWSVSAGLNQPQHF.

This clone was seen a handful of times. The rearrangement joins TRBV5-5 to TRBJ2-7; TRBD2 agrees at 7 bases. This CDR3 contains 13 residues. CDR1 SGHKS and CDR2 YYEKEE come from the germline V gene (reference sequence). J gave up 3 bases and V 2 bases, and 2 bases lay outside the gene matches. CDR3 in DNA: TGTGCCAGCAGCTTCGGGGGGAACTACGAGCAGTACTTC. Protein: CASSFGGNYEQYF.

The CDR3 is CASSPRMVAGLQETQYF. The CDR3 region has the DNA TGTGCCAGCAGCCCACGTATGGTAGCGGGGCTACAAGAGACCCAGTACTTC. The chain combines TRBV4-2 with TRBJ2-5, with 8 bases identical to TRBD2. CDR3 length equals 17 residues. Germline V gene data show CDR1 as LGHNA and CDR2 as YNFKEQ. Trimming cost V 4 bases and J 2 bases; bases outside gene matches: 12.

This rearrangement joins TRBV2 to TRBJ2-3; 9 bases are shared with TRBD2. The CDR3 is made up of 17 amino acids. Unmatched junction bases numbered 7, after V lost 1 base and J lost 2 bases. CDR1 is SNHLY and CDR2 is FYNNEI in the germline V gene. CDR3 in amino acids: CASSEGASGIFTDTQYF. In nucleotides, the CDR3 is TGTGCCAGCAGTGAAGGGGCTAGCGGGATCTTCACAGATACGCAGTATTTT.

This clone has a handful of counts. The genes are TRBV6-5 and TRBJ2-7; 9 bases align to TRBD1. V was clipped by 0 bases and J by 4 bases; unmatched bases: 7. Germline V gives CDR1 MNHEY, CDR2 SVGAGI. This CDR3 region has 16 residues. The CDR3 DNA is TGTGCCAGCAGTTACTCTCGTCCGGGACAGGGTTACGAGCAGTACTTC. Protein sequence: CASSYSRPGQGYEQYF.

CDR3: CASSQRTGPGNTIYF. CDR3 in DNA: TGCGCCAGCAGCCAAAGGACAGGGCCCGGAAACACCATATATTTT. J is TRBJ1-3 and V is TRBV4-3; TRBD1 matches 8 bases. Germline lookup yields CDR1 LGHNA and CDR2 YSLEER. The CDR3 extends over 15 amino acids. V lost 2 bases to trimming and J lost 4 bases; unmatched junction nucleotides: 4.

V usage is TRBV6-1 and J usage is TRBJ2-7, with D perhaps TRBD1 (6 bases). The CDR3 length is 15 residues. V was cut by 6 bases and J by 2 bases, with 17 bases left in between. Per the germline V gene, CDR1 is MNHNS and CDR2 is SASEGT. The chain's CDR3 is CASRKQGDPPYEQYF. The CDR3 coding sequence is TGTGCCAGCAGAAAACAGGGCGATCCACCCTACGAGCAGTACTTC.

This chain uses TRBV27 with TRBJ1-5; 8 bases fit TRBD1. Germline CDR1 MNHEY, CDR2 SMNVEV (reference sequence). The V and J ends lost 6 bases and 3 bases, in that order; junction bases with no gene match: 7. The CDR3 spans 15 residues. The CDR3 sequence: CASRVTGGPNQPQHF. CDR3 coding DNA: TGTGCCAGCAGGGTAACAGGGGGGCCCAATCAGCCCCAGCATTTT.

The chain carries TRBV9 and TRBJ2-3; tentative D call: TRBD1 (5 bases). Trimming pared 0 bases from V and 1 base from J, leaving 9 bases between. Germline lookup yields CDR1 SGDLS and CDR2 YYNGEE. This CDR3 is built from 15 residues. DNA of the CDR3: TGTGCCAGCAGCGTAGATGGGGCCCGCACAGATACGCAGTATTTT. It specifies CASSVDGARTDTQYF.

The rearrangement uses TRBV25-1 and TRBJ2-6, with D uncertain. This CDR3 is built from 13 residues. CDR1 and CDR2 (germline): MGHDK, SYGVNS. V lost 6 bases to trimming and J lost 0 bases, with 3 bases between them. The CDR3 DNA is TGTGCCAGCAGCCACTCTGGGGCCAACGTCCTGACTTTC. It translates to CASSHSGANVLTF.

The V and J genes are TRBV19 and TRBJ1-5; TRBD1 might be the D (5 bases). The CDR3 has 14 amino acids. Trimming pared 3 bases from V and 6 bases from J, leaving 12 bases between. Germline assignment: CDR1 LNHDA and CDR2 SQIVND (reference sequence). This CDR3 is CASSIVQGTQPQHF. CDR3 sequence (DNA): TGTGCCAGTAGTATTGTGCAGGGTACTCAGCCCCAGCATTTT.

The V call is TRBV29-1, the J call TRBJ2-7; 8 nucleotides align to TRBD1. V dropped 6 bases and J dropped 6; count of bases not matched to a gene: 4. The CDR3 loop spans 11 amino acids. The germline V gene encodes CDR1 SQVTM and CDR2 ANQGSEA. CDR3 residues: CSVRTGGEQYF. Here the CDR3 DNA reads TGCAGCGTCCGTACAGGGGGCGAGCAGTACTTC.

This clone came up once. This chain connects TRBV7-2 to TRBJ2-7, with D tentatively TRBD2 (5 bases). CDR3 length: 13 amino acids. In germline, CDR1 is SGHTA, CDR2 FQGNSA. With 0 bases removed from V and 6 bases from J, the gap between germline ends came to 9 bases. CDR3 nucleotide sequence: TGTGCCAGCAGCTTAGCGAGAGGGCGCGAGCAGTACTTC. As protein: CASSLARGREQYF.

The chain employs TRBV30 and TRBJ1-5; 9 bases are shared with TRBD1. Germline-derived CDR1 and CDR2 are GTSNPN and SVGIG (reference sequence). CDR3 length: 13 residues. With 1 base clipped from V and 7 bases from J, the junction kept 2 bases outside the gene matches. CDR3 coding DNA: TGTGCCTGGAGTGGACAGGGGGGACAGCCCCAGCATTTT. Amino acid sequence: CAWSGQGGQPQHF.

This clone turned up a few times. V gene TRBV9 combines with J gene TRBJ2-2, with no clear D. Germline V lookup: CDR1 SGDLS, CDR2 YYNGEE. The CDR3 has 13 residues. Trimming shortened V by 3 bases and J by 4 bases, and 7 bases separated the two germline ends. The CDR3 sequence is CASSAHVTGELFF. CDR3 bases: TGTGCCAGCAGCGCCCATGTCACCGGGGAGCTGTTTTTT.

The rearrangement links TRBV30 to TRBJ1-1, with 10 bases lining up with TRBD1. The CDR3 has 15 residues. Germline V lookup: CDR1 GTSNPN, CDR2 SVGIG (reference sequence). V was pared by 2 bases and J by 3 bases, with 6 bases of the junction left unmatched. In DNA form, the CDR3 reads TGTGCCTGGAGTCTCTTAGGGACAGGGGACACTGAAGCTTTCTTT. It codes for CAWSLLGTGDTEAFF.

This clone was seen more than once but under ten times. CDR3 coding DNA: TGTGCCAGCAGGTCCGGGGGATCTGGCAATGAGCAGTTCTTC. Protein product: CASRSGGSGNEQFF. V and J are TRBV2 and TRBJ2-1; tentative D call: TRBD2 (6 bases). Germline lookup yields CDR1 SNHLY and CDR2 FYNNEI. This CDR3 has 14 residues. The germline V and J ends were trimmed by 6 bases and 6 bases, with 15 bases remaining between them.

The chain has TRBV11-1 and TRBJ1-2; 7 nucleotides line up with TRBD1. The CDR3 totals 15 residues. With 4 bases clipped from V and 1 base from J, the junction kept 6 bases outside the gene matches. Germline assignment: CDR1 SGHAT and CDR2 FQDESV (reference sequence). CDR3 nucleotides: TGTGCCAGCAGCTCCGGGACAGAGAATAACTATGGCTACACCTTC. This sequence encodes CASSSGTENNYGYTF.

This sequence joins TRBV19 and TRBJ1-2; D is possibly TRBD1 (6 bases). With 5 bases removed from V and 8 bases from J, the gap between germline ends came to 9 bases. Per germline, CDR1 LNHDA and CDR2 SQIVND (reference sequence). CDR3 length: 11 amino acids. CDR3 sequence: CASSGGGGYTF. The CDR3 coding sequence is TGTGCCAGTAGTGGGGGGGGCGGCTACACCTTC.

This clone was counted only a few times. The chain combines TRBV19 with TRBJ2-5; possible D gene TRBD2, 6 bases. The CDR3 is made up of 14 amino acids. V was clipped by 4 bases and J by 4 bases, with 13 bases between them. The germline gives CDR1 LNHDA, CDR2 SQIVND (reference sequence). DNA of the CDR3: TGTGCCAGTAGTAAGGCGGGACTGGTAGAGACCCAGTACTTC. Translating it yields CASSKAGLVETQYF.

This chain joins TRBV7-3 and TRBJ2-2, with TRBD2 matching 7 bases. The ends lost 0 bases at V and 3 bases at J; junction bases unmatched: 7. The CDR3 loop spans 17 amino acids. Germline V gene sequence: CDR1 SGHTA, CDR2 FQGTGA. CDR3 DNA: TGTGCCAGCAGCTTAACCGGGGGGACCTACGACACCGGGGAGCTGTTTTTT. Encoded protein: CASSLTGGTYDTGELFF.

The V gene is TRBV14, the J gene TRBJ1-2, with D perhaps TRBD1 (5 bases). Germline V gives CDR1 SGHDN, CDR2 FVKESK. Trimming cost V 4 bases and J 4 bases, with 10 bases left between them. This CDR3 has 13 residues. The CDR3 here is CASSPGVSYGYTF. The CDR3 DNA is TGTGCCAGCAGCCCGGGGGTTAGCTATGGCTACACCTTC.

V is TRBV30 and J is TRBJ2-3; D might be TRBD2 (6 bases). Trimming took 5 bases from V and 0 from J, leaving 12 bases between them. The CDR3 covers 14 residues. Looked up from germline, CDR1 is GTSNPN and CDR2 is SVGIG (reference sequence). This CDR3 is CAWVLATSTDTQYF. CDR3 nucleotide sequence: TGTGCCTGGGTACTAGCCACTAGCACAGATACGCAGTATTTT.

This sequence joins TRBV5-6 and TRBJ2-2; no clear D. The V gene lost 2 bases and the J gene lost 7 bases, with 9 bases spanning the gap. CDR1 and CDR2 from the germline V gene are SGHDT and YYEEEE. The CDR3 totals 13 residues. The CDR3 DNA is TGTGCCAGCAGCTTCGGCGGAGTCGGGGAGCTGTTTTTT. It is translated as CASSFGGVGELFF. The full variable domain, rest sourced from reference TRBV5-6 and TRBJ2-2, is DAGVTQSPTHLIKTRGQQVTLRCSPKSGHDTVSWYQQALGQGPQFIFQYYEEEERQRGNFPDRFSGHQFPNYSSELNVNALLLGDSALYLCASSFGGVGELFFGEGSRLTVL.

The J gene is TRBJ2-1, the V gene TRBV7-8, with D possibly being TRBD2 (6 bases). This CDR3 region has 18 residues. Trimming removed 2 bases at V and 0 bases at J, with 17 bases between. Germline CDR1 reads SGHVS; CDR2 reads FQNEAQ. CDR3 region: CASSLLGPGGASYNEQFF. In DNA form, the CDR3 reads TGTGCCAGCAGCTTATTGGGCCCCGGCGGGGCCTCCTACAATGAGCAGTTCTTC. The whole variable domain, remainder taken from reference TRBV7-8 and TRBJ2-1, is GAGVSQSPRYKVAKRGQDVALRCDPISGHVSLFWYQQALGQGPEFLTYFQNEAQLDKSGLPSDRFFAERPEGSVSTLKIQRTQQEDSAVYLCASSLLGPGGASYNEQFFGPGTRLTVL.